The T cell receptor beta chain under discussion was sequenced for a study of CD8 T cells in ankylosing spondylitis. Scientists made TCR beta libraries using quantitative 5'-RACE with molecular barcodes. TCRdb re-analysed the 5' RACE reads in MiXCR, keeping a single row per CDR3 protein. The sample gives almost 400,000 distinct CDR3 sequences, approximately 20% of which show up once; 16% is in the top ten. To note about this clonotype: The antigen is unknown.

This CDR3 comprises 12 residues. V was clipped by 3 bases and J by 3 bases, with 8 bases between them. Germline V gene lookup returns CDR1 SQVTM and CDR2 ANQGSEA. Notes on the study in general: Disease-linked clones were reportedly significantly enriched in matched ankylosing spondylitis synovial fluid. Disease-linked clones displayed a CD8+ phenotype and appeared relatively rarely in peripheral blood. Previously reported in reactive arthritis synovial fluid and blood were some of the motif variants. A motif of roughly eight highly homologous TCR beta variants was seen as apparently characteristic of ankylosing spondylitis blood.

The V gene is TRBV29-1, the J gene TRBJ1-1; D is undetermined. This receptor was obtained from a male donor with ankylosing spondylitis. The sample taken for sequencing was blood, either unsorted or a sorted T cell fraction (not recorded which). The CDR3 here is CSVEGADTEAFF. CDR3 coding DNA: TGCAGCGTTGAGGGAGCGGACACTGAAGCTTTCTTT.